The T cell receptor (beta chain) under discussion was sequenced for a study of T cell changes during pregnancy in multiple sclerosis. Germline V CDR1 and CDR2: SGHTA, FQGNSA. This CDR3 comprises 14 residues. V lost 6 bases and J lost 0; bases outside the gene matches: 3. Clones were read by immunoSEQ multiplex PCR, and TCRdb kept only the in-frame ones, dropping some. Of 85,000 to 100,000 clones listed, over 80% were seen once; the top ten hold approximately 2%. The chain carries TRBV7-2 and TRBJ2-7, with 9 bases matching TRBD2. The TCR originated in a female donor with multiple sclerosis, enrolled in a pregnancy study. The sequences come from peripheral blood, collected after pregnancy. CDR3 DNA sequence: TGTGCCAGCAGAGAGCGGGGGGCCTCCTACGAGCAGTACTTC. This gives the protein CASRERGASYEQYF.